This T cell receptor (beta chain) is from a study of blood T cell repertoires in COVID-19. Deletions cut 5 bases from V and 0 bases from J, with 15 bases between. CDR1 is SGHVS, CDR2 FNYEAQ, per germline. This CDR3 spans 16 amino acids. Measured with immunoSEQ multiplex PCR; TCRdb has only the in-frame clones, and not every one. The sample consists of some 180,000 clones, about 80% of them appearing once. Material for sequencing was PBMCs or T cells enriched from blood (not recorded which). The chain uses TRBV7-6 and TRBJ2-3; weak D call: TRBD2 (6 bases). The sequence came from a woman in her 70s in a cohort exposed to, infected with or recovered from COVID-19 (not recorded which). The CDR3 spells CASSPRPGTSTDTQYF. CDR3 nucleotide sequence: TGTGCCAGCAGCCCGAGGCCGGGGACTAGCACAGATACGCAGTATTTT.